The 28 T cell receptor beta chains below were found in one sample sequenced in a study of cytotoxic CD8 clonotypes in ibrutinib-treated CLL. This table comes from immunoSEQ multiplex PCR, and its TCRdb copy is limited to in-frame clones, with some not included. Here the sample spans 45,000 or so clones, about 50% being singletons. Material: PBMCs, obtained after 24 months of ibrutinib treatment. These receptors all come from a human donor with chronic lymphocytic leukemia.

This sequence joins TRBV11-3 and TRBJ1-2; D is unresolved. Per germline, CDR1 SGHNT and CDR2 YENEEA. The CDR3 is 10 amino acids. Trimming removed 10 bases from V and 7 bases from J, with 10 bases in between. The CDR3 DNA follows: TGTGCCACCCCGATGTTTGGCTACACCTTC. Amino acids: CATPMFGYTF.

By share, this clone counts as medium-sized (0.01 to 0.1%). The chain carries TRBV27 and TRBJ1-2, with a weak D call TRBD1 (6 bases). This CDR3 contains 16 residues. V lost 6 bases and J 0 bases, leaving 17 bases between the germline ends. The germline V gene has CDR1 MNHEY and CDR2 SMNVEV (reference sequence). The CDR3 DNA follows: TGTGCCAGCAGCCAGGGGCACCCGACAGCTAACTATGGCTACACCTTC. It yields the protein CASSQGHPTANYGYTF.

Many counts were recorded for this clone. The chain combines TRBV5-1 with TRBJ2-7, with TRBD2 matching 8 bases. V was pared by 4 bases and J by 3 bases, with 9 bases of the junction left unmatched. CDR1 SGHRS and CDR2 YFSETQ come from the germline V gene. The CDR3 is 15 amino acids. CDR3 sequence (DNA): TGCGCCAGCAGCCTAGTCGGGGGGGTAAACTACGAGCAGTACTTC. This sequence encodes CASSLVGGVNYEQYF.

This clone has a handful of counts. The CDR3 region is CASSPARGGRNYGYTF. The CDR3 DNA sequence: TGTGCCAGCAGCCCAGCAAGGGGAGGCCGGAACTATGGCTACACCTTC. The chain recombines TRBV5-4 with TRBJ1-2; D might be TRBD1 (5 bases). The V gene lost 4 bases and the J gene lost 2 bases, with 18 bases spanning the gap. The CDR3 consists of 16 residues. CDR1 is SGHNT, CDR2 YYREEE, per germline (reference sequence).

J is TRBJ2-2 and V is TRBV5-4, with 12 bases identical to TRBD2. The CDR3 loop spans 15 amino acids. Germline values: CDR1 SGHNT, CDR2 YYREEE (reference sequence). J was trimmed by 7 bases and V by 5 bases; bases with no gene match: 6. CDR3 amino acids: CASSGLAGYDGELFF. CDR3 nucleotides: TGTGCCAGCAGTGGACTAGCGGGGTATGACGGGGAGCTGTTTTTT.

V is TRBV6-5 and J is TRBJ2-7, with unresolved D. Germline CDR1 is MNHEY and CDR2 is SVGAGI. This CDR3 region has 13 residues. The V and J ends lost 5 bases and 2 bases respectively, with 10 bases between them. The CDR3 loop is CASSPDWAYEQYF. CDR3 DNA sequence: TGTGCCAGCAGTCCCGATTGGGCCTACGAGCAGTACTTC.

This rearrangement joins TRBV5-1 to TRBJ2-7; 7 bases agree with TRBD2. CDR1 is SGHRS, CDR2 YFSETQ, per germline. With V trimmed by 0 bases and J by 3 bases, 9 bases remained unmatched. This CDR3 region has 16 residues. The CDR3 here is CASSLEGGEGGYEQYF. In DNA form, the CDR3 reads TGCGCCAGCAGCTTGGAAGGAGGGGAGGGAGGCTACGAGCAGTACTTC.

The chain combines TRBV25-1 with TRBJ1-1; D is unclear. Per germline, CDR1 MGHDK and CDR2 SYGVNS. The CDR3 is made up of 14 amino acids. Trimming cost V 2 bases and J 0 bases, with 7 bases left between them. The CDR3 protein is CASSEGFVNTEAFF. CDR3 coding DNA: TGTGCCAGCAGTGAAGGTTTCGTGAACACTGAAGCTTTCTTT.

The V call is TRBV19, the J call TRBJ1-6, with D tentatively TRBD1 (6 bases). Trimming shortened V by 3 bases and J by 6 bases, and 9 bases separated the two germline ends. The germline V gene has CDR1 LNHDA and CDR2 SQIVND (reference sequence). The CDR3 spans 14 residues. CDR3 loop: CASSIGQPNSPLHF. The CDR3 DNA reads TGTGCCAGTAGTATCGGACAGCCTAATTCACCCCTCCACTTT.

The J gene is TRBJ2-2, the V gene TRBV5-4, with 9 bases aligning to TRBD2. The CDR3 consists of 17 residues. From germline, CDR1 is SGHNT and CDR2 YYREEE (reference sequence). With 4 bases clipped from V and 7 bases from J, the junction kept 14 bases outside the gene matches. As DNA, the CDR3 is TGTGCCAGCAGCCCAACCCCCGCGCGGGGGGGCGACGGGGAGCTGTTTTTT. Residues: CASSPTPARGGDGELFF.

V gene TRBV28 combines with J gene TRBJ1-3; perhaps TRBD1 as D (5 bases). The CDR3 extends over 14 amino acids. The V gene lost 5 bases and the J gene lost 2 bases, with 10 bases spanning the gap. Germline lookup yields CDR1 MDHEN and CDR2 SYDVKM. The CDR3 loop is CASSPGGPGNTIYF. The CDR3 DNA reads TGTGCCAGCAGTCCCGGGGGTCCTGGAAACACCATATATTTT.

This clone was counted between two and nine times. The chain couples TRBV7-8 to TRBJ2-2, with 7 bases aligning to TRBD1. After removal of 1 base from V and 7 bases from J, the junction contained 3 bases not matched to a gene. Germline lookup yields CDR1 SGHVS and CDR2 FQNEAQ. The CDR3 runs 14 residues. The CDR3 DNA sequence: TGTGCCAGCAGCTTAGGCAGGGGGATCGGGGAGCTGTTTTTT. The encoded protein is CASSLGRGIGELFF.

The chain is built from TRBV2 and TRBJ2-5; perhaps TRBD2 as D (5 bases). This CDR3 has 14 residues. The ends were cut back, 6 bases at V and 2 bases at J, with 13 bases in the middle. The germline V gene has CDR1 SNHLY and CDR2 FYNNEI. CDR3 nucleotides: TGTGCCAGCAGGGGATTTACGGGGCAAGAGACCCAGTACTTC. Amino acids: CASRGFTGQETQYF.

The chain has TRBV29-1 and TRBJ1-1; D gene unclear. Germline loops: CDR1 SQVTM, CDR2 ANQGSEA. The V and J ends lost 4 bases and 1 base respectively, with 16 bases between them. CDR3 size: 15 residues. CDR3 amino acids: CSVGSPGIRNTEAFF. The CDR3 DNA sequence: TGCAGCGTTGGGAGTCCGGGGATTCGGAACACTGAAGCTTTCTTT.

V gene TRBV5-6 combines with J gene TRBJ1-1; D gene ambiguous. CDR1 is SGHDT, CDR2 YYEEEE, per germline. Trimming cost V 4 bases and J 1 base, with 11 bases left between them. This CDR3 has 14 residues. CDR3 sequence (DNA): TGTGCCAGCAGCCCCATAGGGCCGAACACTGAAGCTTTCTTT. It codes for CASSPIGPNTEAFF.

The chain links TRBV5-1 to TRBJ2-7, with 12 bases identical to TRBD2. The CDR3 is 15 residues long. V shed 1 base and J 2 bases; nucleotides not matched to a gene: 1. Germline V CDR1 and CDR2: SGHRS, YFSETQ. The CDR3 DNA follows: TGCGCCAGCAGCTTGACTAGCGGGGGGCCCTACGAGCAGTACTTC. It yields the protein CASSLTSGGPYEQYF.

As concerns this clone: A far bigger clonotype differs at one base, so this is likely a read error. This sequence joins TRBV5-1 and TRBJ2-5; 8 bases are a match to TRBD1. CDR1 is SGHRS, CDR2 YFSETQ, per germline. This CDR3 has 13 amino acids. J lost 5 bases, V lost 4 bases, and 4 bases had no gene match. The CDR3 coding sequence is TGCGCCAGCAGCGTGTCAGGGGGCGAGACCCAGTACTTC. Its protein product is CASSVSGGETQYF.

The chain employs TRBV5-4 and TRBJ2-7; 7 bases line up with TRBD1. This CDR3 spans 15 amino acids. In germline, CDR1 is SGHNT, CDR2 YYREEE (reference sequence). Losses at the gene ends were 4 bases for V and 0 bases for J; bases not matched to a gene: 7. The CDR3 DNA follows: TGTGCCAGCAGCCCCCGAGGGGGCCCCTCCTACGAGCAGTACTTC. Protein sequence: CASSPRGGPSYEQYF.

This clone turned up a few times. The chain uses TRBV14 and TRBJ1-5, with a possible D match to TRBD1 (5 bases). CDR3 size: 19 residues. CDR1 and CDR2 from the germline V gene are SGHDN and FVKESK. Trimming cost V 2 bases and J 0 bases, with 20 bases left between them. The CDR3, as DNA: TGTGCCAGCAGCCAACCTACATCCACAGGCCCTCTTAGCAATCAGCCCCAGCATTTT. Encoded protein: CASSQPTSTGPLSNQPQHF.

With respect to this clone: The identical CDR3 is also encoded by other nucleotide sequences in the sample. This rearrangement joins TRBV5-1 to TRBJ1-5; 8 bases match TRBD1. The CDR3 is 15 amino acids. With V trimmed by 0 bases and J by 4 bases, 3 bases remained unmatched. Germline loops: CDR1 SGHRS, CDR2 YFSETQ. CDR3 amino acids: CASSLGTGGNQPQHF. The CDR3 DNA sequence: TGCGCCAGCAGCTTGGGTACAGGGGGGAATCAGCCCCAGCATTTT.

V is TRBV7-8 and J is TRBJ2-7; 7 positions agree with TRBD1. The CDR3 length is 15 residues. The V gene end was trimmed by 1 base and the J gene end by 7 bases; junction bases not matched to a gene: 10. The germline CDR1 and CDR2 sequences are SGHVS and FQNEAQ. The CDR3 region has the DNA TGTGCCAGCAGCTTAGTGTGGGGGACAGCCAGAGAGCAGTACTTC. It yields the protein CASSLVWGTAREQYF.

The CDR3 coding sequence is TGTGCCAGCAGCTCCCGGGTTGAAGCTTTCTTT. This codes for CASSSRVEAFF. V and J are TRBV6-5 and TRBJ1-1; no clear D gene. The CDR3 covers 11 residues. With 6 bases removed from V and 7 bases from J, the gap between germline ends came to 9 bases. The germline gives CDR1 MNHEY, CDR2 SVGAGI.

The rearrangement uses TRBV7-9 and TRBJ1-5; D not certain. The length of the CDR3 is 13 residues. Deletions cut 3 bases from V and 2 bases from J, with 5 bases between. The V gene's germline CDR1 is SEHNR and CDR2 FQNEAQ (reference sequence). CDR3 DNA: TGTGCCAGCAGCTTTGGTCGCAATCAGCCCCAGCATTTT. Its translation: CASSFGRNQPQHF.

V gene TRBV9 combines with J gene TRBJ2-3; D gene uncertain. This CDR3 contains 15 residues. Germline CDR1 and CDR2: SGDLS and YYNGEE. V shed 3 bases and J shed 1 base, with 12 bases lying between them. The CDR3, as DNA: TGTGCCAGCAGCGGGGGTACTATCCGCACAGATACGCAGTATTTT. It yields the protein CASSGGTIRTDTQYF.

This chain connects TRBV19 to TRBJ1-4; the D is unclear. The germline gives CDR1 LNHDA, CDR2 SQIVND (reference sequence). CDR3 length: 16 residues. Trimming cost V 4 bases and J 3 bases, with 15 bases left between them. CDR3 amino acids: CASSNALSTSNEKLFF. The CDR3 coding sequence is TGTGCCAGTAGTAATGCGTTATCCACCTCTAATGAAAAACTGTTTTTT.

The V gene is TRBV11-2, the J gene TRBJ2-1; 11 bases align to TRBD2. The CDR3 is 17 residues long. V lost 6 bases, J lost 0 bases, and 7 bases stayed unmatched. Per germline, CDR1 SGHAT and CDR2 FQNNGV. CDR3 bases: TGTGCCAGCAGGTTGGCTAGCGGGGGGCTCTCCTACAATGAGCAGTTCTTC. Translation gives CASRLASGGLSYNEQFF.

In nucleotides, the CDR3 is TGCGCCAGCAGCCGGGACAGCAAAGCCTACGAGCAGTACTTC. It yields the protein CASSRDSKAYEQYF. The genes are TRBV5-1 and TRBJ2-7, with 7 bases lining up with TRBD1. This CDR3 contains 14 residues. The trim removed 4 bases at V and 2 bases at J, leaving 6 bases unmatched. Germline CDR1 reads SGHRS; CDR2 reads YFSETQ. Drawing the rest from reference TRBV5-1 and TRBJ2-7, the complete variable domain is KAGVTQTPRYLIKTRGQQVTLSCSPISGHRSVSWYQQTPGQGLQFLFEYFSETQRNKGNFPGRFSGRQFSNSRSEMNVSTLELGDSALYLCASSRDSKAYEQYFGPGTRLTVT.

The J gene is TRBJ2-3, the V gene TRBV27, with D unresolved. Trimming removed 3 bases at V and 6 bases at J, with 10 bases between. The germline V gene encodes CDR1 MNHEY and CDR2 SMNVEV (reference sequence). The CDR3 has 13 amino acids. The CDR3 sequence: CASSFGQADTQYF. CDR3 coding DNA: TGTGCCAGCAGTTTTGGGCAAGCGGATACGCAGTATTTT.